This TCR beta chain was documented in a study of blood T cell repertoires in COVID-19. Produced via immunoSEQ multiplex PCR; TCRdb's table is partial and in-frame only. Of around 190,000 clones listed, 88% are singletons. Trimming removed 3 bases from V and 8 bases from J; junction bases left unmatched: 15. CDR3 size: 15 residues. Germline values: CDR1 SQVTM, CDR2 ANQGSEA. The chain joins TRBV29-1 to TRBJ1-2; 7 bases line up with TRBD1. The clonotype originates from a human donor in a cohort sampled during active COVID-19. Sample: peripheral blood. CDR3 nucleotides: TGCAGCGTTGACCGTGACAGGGCTTTTCCTAAGGGCTACACCTTC. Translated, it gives CSVDRDRAFPKGYTF.